A single sample gave rise to the 24 T cell receptor beta chains below, sequenced in a study of human T cells and chemical hapten exposure. TCRdb reprocessed the RACE reads via MiXCR and lists one record per CDR3 protein. The sample includes roughly 180,000 distinct CDR3 sequences, approximately 20% seen only once; the top ten take about 7%. The sample's time point: patch test 1, 2 weeks after DPC sensitization. The treatment: therapeutic diphenylcyclopropenone sensitization with weekly scalp DPC. The starting material was whole blood, obtained in connection with sensitization to the hapten diphenylcyclopropenone (DPC). Receptors originate from a woman aged 45-59 years with alopecia areata. Some clones in this sample may be carry-over from other donors' samples.

This clonotype was seen at least ten times. The J gene is TRBJ2-7, the V gene TRBV9; TRBD2 matches 7 bases. J gave up 6 bases and V 0 bases, and 3 bases lay outside the gene matches. There are 13 residues in the CDR3. CDR1 SGDLS and CDR2 YYNGEE come from the germline V gene. The CDR3 spells CASSVEASGEQYF. CDR3 coding DNA: TGTGCCAGCAGCGTAGAGGCTAGCGGCGAGCAGTACTTC. The variable domain in full, completed from reference TRBV9 and TRBJ2-7, reads DSGVTQTPKHLITATGQRVTLRCSPRSGDLSVYWYQQSLDQGLQFLIQYYNGEERAKGNILERFSAQQFPDLHSELNLSSLELGDSALYFCASSVEASGEQYFGPGTRLTVT.

This clonotype appeared a few times. The chain is built from TRBV11-2 and TRBJ2-2; TRBD1 agrees at 8 bases. The CDR3 spans 16 residues. The V and J ends lost 5 bases and 6 bases, in that order; junction bases with no gene match: 11. Per the germline V gene, CDR1 is SGHAT and CDR2 is FQNNGV. The CDR3 DNA reads as TGTGCCAGCAGCGTGAGTCAGTTCAGGGGGCCCGGGGAGCTGTTTTTT. It translates to CASSVSQFRGPGELFF.

This rearrangement joins TRBV7-2 to TRBJ2-6; the D gene is possibly TRBD1 (6 bases). CDR1 is SGHTA, CDR2 FQGNSA, per germline. Deletions cut 3 bases from V and 0 bases from J, with 18 bases between. The CDR3 is 19 amino acids. The CDR3 DNA sequence: TGTGCCAGCAGCTTGGGGCAGGGGACAATTTTCTCTGGGGCCAACGTCCTGACTTTC. This codes for CASSLGQGTIFSGANVLTF.

The CDR3 nucleotides read TGCAGCGTTGGGCTGAGGTCTGAAGCTTTCTTT. Translating it yields CSVGLRSEAFF. The rearrangement uses TRBV29-1 and TRBJ1-1; no definite D call. CDR3 size: 11 residues. The V and J ends lost 4 bases and 6 bases respectively, with 9 bases between them. CDR1 is SQVTM and CDR2 is ANQGSEA in the germline V gene.

V and J are TRBV2 and TRBJ2-1, with 8 bases lining up with TRBD2. Trimming removed 0 bases from V and 4 bases from J; junction bases left unmatched: 8. Germline CDR1 is SNHLY and CDR2 is FYNNEI. CDR3 length: 17 amino acids. Written as DNA, the CDR3 is TGTGCCAGCAGTGAAGCGAGGGGGGTAGCGGGGTACAATGAGCAGTTCTTC. Amino acids: CASSEARGVAGYNEQFF.

The chain carries TRBV5-1 and TRBJ1-6, with D possibly TRBD1 on 5 matching bases. This CDR3 contains 13 residues. Per germline, CDR1 SGHRS and CDR2 YFSETQ. Trimming removed 6 bases from V and 10 bases from J, with 14 bases in between. The CDR3 bases are TGCGCCAGCATGAGGGGAGAGGGATCACCCCTCCACTTT. Encoded protein: CASMRGEGSPLHF.

The rearrangement joins TRBV29-1 to TRBJ2-2; a possible D gene is TRBD1 (6 bases). This CDR3 region has 17 residues. The germline gives CDR1 SQVTM, CDR2 ANQGSEA. V was cut by 3 bases and J by 2 bases, with 19 bases left in between. The CDR3 nucleotides are TGCAGCGTTGAGTTAAGCGTGGGGGCAGGAAACACCGGGGAGCTGTTTTTT. Translated, it gives CSVELSVGAGNTGELFF.

This clonotype was seen a few times. The rearrangement joins TRBV7-6 to TRBJ1-3; 7 bases match TRBD1. Germline V gives CDR1 SGHVS, CDR2 FNYEAQ. The CDR3 sequence is 14 residues long. Unmatched junction bases numbered 2, after V lost 0 bases and J lost 6 bases. Written as DNA, the CDR3 is TGTGCCAGCAGCTTAGCAGGGGGCGAAAACACCATATATTTT. Protein: CASSLAGGENTIYF.

V gene TRBV20-1 combines with J gene TRBJ2-3, with TRBD1 matching over 9 bases. V trimming: 3 bases; J trimming: 2 bases; junction bases outside the gene matches: 6. CDR1 and CDR2 (germline): DFQATT, SNEGSKA (reference sequence). The CDR3 extends over 15 amino acids. CDR3 in DNA: TGCAGTGCTAGGGGAGGGGACAGGGACACAGATACGCAGTATTTT. It translates to CSARGGDRDTDTQYF.

This clonotype was counted a few times. The rearrangement uses TRBV5-1 and TRBJ2-7; 11 bases agree with TRBD2. The germline gives CDR1 SGHRS, CDR2 YFSETQ. This CDR3 is 15 amino acids long. The V gene end was trimmed by 4 bases and the J gene end by 2 bases; junction bases not matched to a gene: 5. CDR3 amino acids: CASSTGLAVAYEQYF. In DNA form, the CDR3 reads TGCGCCAGCAGCACGGGACTAGCGGTGGCCTACGAGCAGTACTTC.

V and J are TRBV7-2 and TRBJ2-3, with D perhaps TRBD2 (5 bases). Deletions cut 6 bases from V and 0 bases from J, with 10 bases between. This CDR3 comprises 14 residues. In germline, CDR1 is SGHTA, CDR2 FQGNSA. In DNA, the CDR3 is TGTGCCAGCAGTCCGGGATCCAGCACAGATACGCAGTATTTT. It yields the protein CASSPGSSTDTQYF.

This clonotype was found a few times. The chain joins TRBV5-1 to TRBJ1-1, with 7 bases matching TRBD1. This CDR3 is built from 15 residues. V shed 3 bases, J shed 1 base, and the junction held 6 bases outside the gene matches. From germline, CDR1 is SGHRS and CDR2 YFSETQ. The CDR3 protein is CASSWAGQENTEAFF. For the CDR3, the DNA is TGCGCCAGCAGCTGGGCCGGACAGGAGAACACTGAAGCTTTCTTT. The variable domain in full, completed from reference TRBV5-1 and TRBJ1-1, reads KAGVTQTPRYLIKTRGQQVTLSCSPISGHRSVSWYQQTPGQGLQFLFEYFSETQRNKGNFPGRFSGRQFSNSRSEMNVSTLELGDSALYLCASSWAGQENTEAFFGQGTRLTVV.

The V and J genes are TRBV28 and TRBJ2-1; 8 bases fit TRBD2. The CDR3 sequence is 16 residues long. Germline values: CDR1 MDHEN, CDR2 SYDVKM. After removal of 2 bases from V and 4 bases from J, the junction contained 7 bases not matched to a gene. CDR3 loop: CASSLPIAGRYNEQFF. CDR3 sequence (DNA): TGTGCCAGCAGTTTACCCATAGCGGGACGTTACAATGAGCAGTTCTTC.

The chain uses TRBV15 and TRBJ2-1, with 14 positions matching TRBD2. The length of the CDR3 is 16 residues. From germline, CDR1 is LNHNV and CDR2 YYDKDF (reference sequence). Losses at the gene ends were 1 base for V and 6 bases for J; bases not matched to a gene: 2. The CDR3 sequence: CATSRATSGRANEQFF. The CDR3, as DNA: TGTGCCACCAGCAGAGCGACTAGCGGGAGGGCCAATGAGCAGTTCTTC.

This clonotype was observed a few times. The chain carries TRBV27 and TRBJ1-1, with D perhaps TRBD1 (5 bases). Trimming stripped 4 bases from V and 5 bases from J, with 14 bases between. This CDR3 has 14 residues. From germline, CDR1 is MNHEY and CDR2 SMNVEV (reference sequence). The CDR3 DNA sequence: TGTGCCAGCAGTTCTAGGGGCCGGTGGACTGAAGCTTTCTTT. Translation gives CASSSRGRWTEAFF.

There are a few counts of this clonotype. DNA of the CDR3: TGTGCCAGCAGTTATCCGGGTCCCCACGGGGGCAAGTACTTC. Translating it yields CASSYPGPHGGKYF. The chain carries TRBV6-6 and TRBJ2-5; D tentatively fits TRBD1 or TRBD2 (6 bases each). Between the trimmed V and J ends, which lost 3 bases and 12 bases, there was a span of 20 bases. The CDR3 runs to 14 residues. CDR1 is MNHNY, CDR2 SVGAGI, per germline (reference sequence).

The chain carries TRBV5-1 and TRBJ2-5; TRBD2 matches 8 bases. Germline V gene lookup returns CDR1 SGHRS and CDR2 YFSETQ. V dropped 0 bases and J dropped 2; count of bases not matched to a gene: 3. The CDR3 totals 15 residues. The CDR3 sequence is CASSLGGLVQETQYF. The CDR3 nucleotides are TGCGCCAGCAGCTTGGGGGGACTAGTACAAGAGACCCAGTACTTC. Supplemented by reference TRBV5-1 and TRBJ2-5, the full variable domain reads KAGVTQTPRYLIKTRGQQVTLSCSPISGHRSVSWYQQTPGQGLQFLFEYFSETQRNKGNFPGRFSGRQFSNSRSEMNVSTLELGDSALYLCASSLGGLVQETQYFGPGTRLLVL.

The chain employs TRBV12-3 or TRBV12-4 and TRBJ1-1; D gene uncertain. The CDR3 covers 13 residues. Trimming removed 9 bases from V and 2 bases from J, with 13 bases in between. The CDR3 reads CASTYTDNTEAFF. CDR3 bases: TGTGCCAGTACTTATACAGATAACACTGAAGCTTTCTTT.

This clonotype was observed a few times. The CDR3 coding sequence is TGTGCCAGCAGCCAAGAAATGGGGAACACTGAAGCTTTCTTT. This encodes CASSQEMGNTEAFF. V usage is TRBV3-1 and J usage is TRBJ1-1; D is unclear. Trimming shortened V by 0 bases and J by 1 base, and 6 bases separated the two germline ends. This CDR3 comprises 14 residues. The V gene's germline CDR1 is LGHDT and CDR2 YNNKEL (reference sequence).

A few counts support this clonotype. J is TRBJ1-2 and V is TRBV10-3; D might be TRBD1 (6 bases). CDR3 size: 14 residues. The germline gives CDR1 ENHRY, CDR2 SYGVKD. V lost 10 bases, J lost 6 bases, and 21 bases lay in between. The CDR3: CATTRAGGEDGYTF. The CDR3, as DNA: TGTGCCACCACCCGGGCTGGGGGCGAGGATGGCTACACCTTC.

DNA of the CDR3: TGTGCCAGCAGCTTATTACAGGGGGCAAGTGGCTACACCTTC. Residues: CASSLLQGASGYTF. The chain carries TRBV7-6 and TRBJ1-2, with 9 bases matching TRBD1. Germline trimming cut 2 bases from V and 7 bases from J; bases unmatched to any gene: 5. Germline-derived CDR1 and CDR2 are SGHVS and FNYEAQ. The CDR3 has 14 amino acids.

CDR3 DNA sequence: TGTGCCAGCAGCTTCGGACAGGGTGGCTATGGCTACACCTTC. It is translated as CASSFGQGGYGYTF. The rearrangement uses TRBV11-2 and TRBJ1-2; 8 bases align to TRBD1. The J segment lost 4 bases and the V segment lost 3 bases, leaving 4 bases of the junction unmatched. The CDR3 contains 14 residues. Germline V CDR1 and CDR2: SGHAT, FQNNGV.

This clonotype was recorded many times. This chain connects TRBV29-1 to TRBJ2-5; the D gene is possibly TRBD2 (5 bases). Germline V gene sequence: CDR1 SQVTM, CDR2 ANQGSEA. The CDR3 covers 11 residues. Trimming took 7 bases from V and 1 from J, leaving 7 bases between them. The chain's CDR3 is CSAGSQETQYF. CDR3 nucleotide sequence: TGCAGCGCGGGGAGCCAAGAGACCCAGTACTTC.

This clonotype has more than one count but fewer than ten. This chain connects TRBV23-1 to TRBJ2-3; 15 bases line up with TRBD2. TRBV23-1 counts as an open reading frame of uncertain function. V lost 3 bases, J lost 4 bases, and 5 bases stayed unmatched. The CDR3 is 17 amino acids. CDR3 protein: CASSQWGLAGGPDTQYF. The CDR3 DNA follows: TGCGCCAGCAGTCAGTGGGGACTAGCGGGAGGTCCAGATACGCAGTATTTT.